This passage covers 21 T cell receptor beta chains from one sample sequenced in a study of blood T cell repertoires in COVID-19. TCRdb keeps only in-frame clones here, not all; method: immunoSEQ multiplex PCR. In the table there are some 6,100 clones, roughly 80% of which are singletons. The specimen sequenced was peripheral blood. Receptor source: a human donor with active COVID-19. The donor label of this sample is uncertain.

The V call is TRBV27, the J call TRBJ2-1; D call uncertain. Trimming shortened V by 1 base and J by 7 bases, and 2 bases separated the two germline ends. The CDR3 spans 11 residues. From germline, CDR1 is MNHEY and CDR2 SMNVEV (reference sequence). In DNA, the CDR3 is TGTGCCAGCAGTTTATTAAATGAGCAGTTCTTC. Its protein product is CASSLLNEQFF.

This rearrangement joins TRBV6-5 to TRBJ1-1; 7 bases line up with TRBD1. The junction had 4 bases not matched to a gene; V was cut back by 1 base and J by 5 bases. The CDR3 extends over 14 amino acids. Germline CDR1 is MNHEY and CDR2 is SVGAGI. For the CDR3, the DNA is TGTGCCAGCAGTTACTGGACAGGAGGGACTGAAGCTTTCTTT. Protein sequence: CASSYWTGGTEAFF.

The CDR3: CATSRQRQGNTIYF. CDR3 DNA: TGTGCCACCTCGCGGCAGCGGCAGGGAAACACCATATATTTT. The rearrangement joins TRBV19 to TRBJ1-3; D call uncertain. The V and J ends lost 10 bases and 4 bases respectively, with 17 bases between them. The CDR3 runs 14 residues. The germline gives CDR1 LNHDA, CDR2 SQIVND (reference sequence).

V and J are TRBV19 and TRBJ2-7, with D possibly matching TRBD2 (5 bases). V was clipped by 0 bases and J by 2 bases, with 8 bases between them. The CDR3 length is 14 residues. The germline V gene has CDR1 LNHDA and CDR2 SQIVND (reference sequence). In nucleotides, the CDR3 is TGTGCCAGTAGTATAGAAGAGGGTCCCTACGAGCAGTACTTC. This codes for CASSIEEGPYEQYF.

The chain combines TRBV4-1 with TRBJ2-7, with D possibly being TRBD1 (5 bases). V dropped 1 base and J dropped 0 bases, with 7 bases sitting between them. The germline V gene has CDR1 MGHRA and CDR2 YSYEKL. CDR3 length: 14 amino acids. The CDR3 DNA sequence: TGCGCCAGCAGCCAAGGACAGAGCTCCTACGAGCAGTACTTC. It encodes CASSQGQSSYEQYF.

This chain joins TRBV11-2 and TRBJ1-1, with D unclear. This CDR3 is 14 amino acids long. Germline CDR1 and CDR2: SGHAT and FQNNGV. Trimming removed 4 bases from V and 1 base from J, with 10 bases in between. CDR3 sequence: CASSYSHRNTEAFF. Here the CDR3 DNA reads TGTGCCAGCAGCTATAGTCACAGGAACACTGAAGCTTTCTTT.

The chain couples TRBV9 to TRBJ2-3; 9 positions match TRBD2. The CDR3 has 15 residues. Germline-derived CDR1 and CDR2 are SGDLS and YYNGEE. V was pared by 0 bases and J by 1 base, with 0 bases of the junction left unmatched. For the CDR3, the DNA is TGTGCCAGCAGCGTAGGGACTAGCGGCACAGATACGCAGTATTTT. It codes for CASSVGTSGTDTQYF. Together with reference TRBV9 and TRBJ2-3, the CDR3 gives the full variable domain: DSGVTQTPKHLITATGQRVTLRCSPRSGDLSVYWYQQSLDQGLQFLIQYYNGEERAKGNILERFSAQQFPDLHSELNLSSLELGDSALYFCASSVGTSGTDTQYFGPGTRLTVL.

V usage is TRBV29-1 and J usage is TRBJ1-5; 7 nucleotides agree with TRBD1. The CDR3 spans 13 residues. The J segment lost 6 bases and the V segment lost 6 bases, leaving 8 bases of the junction unmatched. From germline, CDR1 is SQVTM and CDR2 ANQGSEA. CDR3: CSVATGLAQPQHF. Written as DNA, the CDR3 is TGCAGCGTCGCGACAGGGTTAGCTCAGCCCCAGCATTTT.

V gene TRBV24-1 combines with J gene TRBJ2-4; D remains ambiguous. Germline assignment: CDR1 KGHDR and CDR2 SFDVKD. The CDR3 covers 15 residues. Trimming took 1 base from V and 0 from J, leaving 6 bases between them. This CDR3 reads CATSDFRLAKNIQYF. CDR3 nucleotides: TGTGCCACCAGTGATTTCAGATTAGCCAAAAACATTCAGTACTTC.

The CDR3 loop is CASSPTGTDTQYF. In DNA, the CDR3 is TGTGCCAGCAGTCCCACAGGCACAGATACGCAGTATTTT. V gene TRBV2 combines with J gene TRBJ2-3; D gene uncertain. CDR1 is SNHLY, CDR2 FYNNEI, per germline. The V end was cut by 5 bases, the J end by 1 base, with 7 bases between. The CDR3 has 13 amino acids.

The chain combines TRBV6-5 with TRBJ2-3; the D gene is possibly TRBD2 (5 bases). The V gene's germline CDR1 is MNHEY and CDR2 SVGAGI. Trimming cost V 7 bases and J 8 bases, with 16 bases left between them. The CDR3 runs to 13 residues. CDR3 sequence (DNA): TGTGCCAGCACCGAACTGTCGGCGGGTACGCAGTATTTT. It translates to CASTELSAGTQYF.

V is TRBV6-2 or TRBV6-3 and J is TRBJ2-7; 14 bases map to TRBD2. The V gene's germline CDR1 is MNHEY and CDR2 SVGEGT. The V segment lost 0 bases and the J segment 0 bases; nucleotides outside the gene matches: 4. The CDR3 is 18 residues long. The CDR3 region has the DNA TGTGCCAGCAGTTACTCCGTGACTAGCGGGAGGGCCTCCTACGAGCAGTACGTC. Amino acid sequence: CASSYSVTSGRASYEQYV.

The DNA of the CDR3 is TGCGCCAGCAGTGCCCGGGACAGGGTGGGCGAGCAGTACTTC. It is translated as CASSARDRVGEQYF. The V gene is TRBV10-1, the J gene TRBJ2-7; TRBD1 aligns across 9 bases. The CDR3 consists of 14 residues. The junction had 7 bases not matched to a gene; V was cut back by 4 bases and J by 6 bases. Germline V gene sequence: CDR1 WNHNN, CDR2 SYGVQD (reference sequence).

Here the CDR3 DNA reads TGCAGTGCTACCACTAGCAATGAGCAGTTCTTC. The encoded protein is CSATTSNEQFF. V and J are TRBV20-1 and TRBJ2-1; D may be TRBD2 (5 bases). This CDR3 is 11 amino acids long. V was cut by 4 bases and J by 6 bases, with 7 bases left in between. The germline V gene encodes CDR1 DFQATT and CDR2 SNEGSKA (reference sequence).

The V and J genes are TRBV10-3 and TRBJ2-1, with D perhaps matching TRBD1 (5 bases). The germline gives CDR1 ENHRY, CDR2 SYGVKD. This CDR3 has 13 amino acids. Trimming shortened V by 4 bases and J by 3 bases, and 7 bases separated the two germline ends. CDR3 loop: CAISADSYNEQFF. The CDR3 DNA sequence: TGTGCCATCAGTGCTGACAGCTACAATGAGCAGTTCTTC.

This sequence joins TRBV19 and TRBJ2-4; 7 bases match TRBD2. Trimming cost V 5 bases and J 2 bases; bases outside gene matches: 3. CDR3 length: 14 residues. Germline V gene data show CDR1 as LNHDA and CDR2 as SQIVND (reference sequence). Here the CDR3 reads CASSVAGSKNIQYF. Written as DNA, the CDR3 is TGTGCCAGTAGTGTAGCGGGTTCCAAAAACATTCAGTACTTC.

The DNA of the CDR3 is TGTGCCAGCAGCTTACAGCGGGGGATGACAGATACGCAGTATTTT. Its translation: CASSLQRGMTDTQYF. This chain joins TRBV3-1 (or the pseudogene TRBV3-2) and TRBJ2-3; TRBD2 aligns across 8 bases. Unmatched junction bases numbered 7, after V lost 5 bases and J lost 3 bases. The CDR3 length is 15 residues. Germline CDR1 reads LGHDT; CDR2 reads YNNKEL (reference sequence).

The rearrangement uses TRBV6-2 or TRBV6-3 and TRBJ2-7; D perhaps matches TRBD2 (7 bases). The CDR3 consists of 16 residues. Trimming took 4 bases from V and 3 from J, leaving 19 bases between them. The germline V gene has CDR1 MNHEY and CDR2 SVGEGT. The CDR3 region is CASSSLVGGGLYEQYF. The DNA for the CDR3 is TGTGCCAGCAGTTCTCTCGTAGGGGGGGGACTCTACGAGCAGTACTTC.

The V call is TRBV4-1, the J call TRBJ1-2; possibly TRBD1 for D (5 bases). V lost 1 base and J 0 bases, leaving 12 bases between the germline ends. Germline V gives CDR1 MGHRA, CDR2 YSYEKL. CDR3 length equals 16 residues. The CDR3 coding sequence is TGCGCCAGCAGCCAAGGGCCTTCGACAGCTAACTATGGCTACACCTTC. Its protein product is CASSQGPSTANYGYTF.

The V call is TRBV7-9, the J call TRBJ2-3; D is undetermined. The CDR3 sequence is 14 residues long. Germline V lookup: CDR1 SEHNR, CDR2 FQNEAQ (reference sequence). Between the trimmed V and J ends, which lost 1 base and 6 bases, there was a span of 11 bases. As DNA, the CDR3 is TGTGCCAGCAGCTTAGGGCGGCGTTGGGATACGCAGTATTTT. Translated, it gives CASSLGRRWDTQYF.

The chain recombines TRBV6-2 or TRBV6-3 with TRBJ2-1, with 8 bases aligning to TRBD2. CDR1 and CDR2 (germline): MNHEY, SVGEGT. V shed 0 bases, J shed 0 bases, and the junction held 4 bases outside the gene matches. The CDR3 loop spans 17 amino acids. Here the CDR3 reads CASSYSFSGDSYNEQFF. The CDR3 DNA reads as TGTGCCAGCAGTTACTCGTTTAGCGGGGACTCCTACAATGAGCAGTTCTTC.